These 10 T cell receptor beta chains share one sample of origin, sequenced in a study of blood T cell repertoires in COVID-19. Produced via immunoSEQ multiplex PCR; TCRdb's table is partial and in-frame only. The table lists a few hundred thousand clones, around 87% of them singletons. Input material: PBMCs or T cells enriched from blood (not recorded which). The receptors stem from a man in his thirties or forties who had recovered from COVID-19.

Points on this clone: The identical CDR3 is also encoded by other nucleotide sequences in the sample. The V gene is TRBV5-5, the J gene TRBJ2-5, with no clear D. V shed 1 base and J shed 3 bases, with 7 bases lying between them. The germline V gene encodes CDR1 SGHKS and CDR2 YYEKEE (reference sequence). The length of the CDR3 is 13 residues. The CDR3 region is CASSLYGEETQYF. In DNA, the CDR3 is TGTGCCAGCAGCTTGTACGGAGAAGAGACCCAGTACTTC.

CDR3 region: CASSRTSGVRQETQYF. The CDR3 nucleotides are TGCGCCAGCAGCCGGACTAGCGGGGTCCGACAAGAGACCCAGTACTTC. The chain uses TRBV5-1 and TRBJ2-5, with 12 bases lining up with TRBD2. Trimming at V came to 4 bases and at J to 2 bases, leaving 6 bases not matched to a gene. The CDR3 has 16 residues. Germline loops: CDR1 SGHRS, CDR2 YFSETQ.

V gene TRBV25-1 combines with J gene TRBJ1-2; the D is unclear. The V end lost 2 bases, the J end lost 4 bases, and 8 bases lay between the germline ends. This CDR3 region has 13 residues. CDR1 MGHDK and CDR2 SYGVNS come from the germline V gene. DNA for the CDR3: TGTGCCAGCAGTGAAGGAAACAGCTATGGCTACACCTTC. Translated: CASSEGNSYGYTF.

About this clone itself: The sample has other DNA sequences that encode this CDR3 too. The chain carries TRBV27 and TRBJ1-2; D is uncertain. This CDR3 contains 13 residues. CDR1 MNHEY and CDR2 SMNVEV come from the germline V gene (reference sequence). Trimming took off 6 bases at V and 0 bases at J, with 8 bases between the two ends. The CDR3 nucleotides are TGTGCCAGCAGCCGCACTTCTAACTATGGCTACACCTTC. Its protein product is CASSRTSNYGYTF.

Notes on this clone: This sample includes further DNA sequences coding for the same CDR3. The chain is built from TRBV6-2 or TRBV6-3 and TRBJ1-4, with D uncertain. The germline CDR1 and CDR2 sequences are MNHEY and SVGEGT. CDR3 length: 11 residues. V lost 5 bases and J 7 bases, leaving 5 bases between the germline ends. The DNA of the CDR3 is TGTGCCAGCAGTCCGGGTGAAAAACTGTTTTTT. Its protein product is CASSPGEKLFF.

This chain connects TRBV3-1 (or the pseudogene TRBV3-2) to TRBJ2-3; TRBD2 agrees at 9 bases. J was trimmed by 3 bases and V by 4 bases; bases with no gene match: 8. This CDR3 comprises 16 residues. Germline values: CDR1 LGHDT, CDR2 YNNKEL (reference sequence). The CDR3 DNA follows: TGTGCCAGCAGCCCCCGACCCCTAGCGGGGACAGATACGCAGTATTTT. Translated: CASSPRPLAGTDTQYF.

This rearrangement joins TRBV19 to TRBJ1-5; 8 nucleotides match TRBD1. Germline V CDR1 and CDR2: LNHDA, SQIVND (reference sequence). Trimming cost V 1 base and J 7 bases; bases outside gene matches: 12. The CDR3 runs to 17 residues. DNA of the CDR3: TGTGCCAGTAGTATAGTGTCGAGTTCAGGGGGCGGGCAGCCCCAGCATTTT. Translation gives CASSIVSSSGGGQPQHF.

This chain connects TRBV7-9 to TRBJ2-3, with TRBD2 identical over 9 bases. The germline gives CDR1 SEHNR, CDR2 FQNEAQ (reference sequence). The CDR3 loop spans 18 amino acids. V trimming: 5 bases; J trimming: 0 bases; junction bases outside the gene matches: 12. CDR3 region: CASSRSIPTSGSTDTQYF. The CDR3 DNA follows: TGTGCCAGCAGCCGTTCGATTCCGACTAGCGGTAGCACAGATACGCAGTATTTT.

The CDR3 nucleotides are TGTGCAAGTCGCTTAGGACTAGCGGTCTCCTACGAGCAGTACTTC. Residues: CASRLGLAVSYEQYF. This sequence joins TRBV12-2 and TRBJ2-7; the table's D gene call, TRBD2, was not cross checked with the DNA. TRBV12-2 is a documented pseudogene. This CDR3 contains 15 residues.

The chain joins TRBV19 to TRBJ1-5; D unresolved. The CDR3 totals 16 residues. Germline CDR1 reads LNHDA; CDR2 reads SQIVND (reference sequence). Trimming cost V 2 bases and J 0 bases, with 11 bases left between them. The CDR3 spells CASSITATYSNQPQHF. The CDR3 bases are TGTGCCAGTAGTATAACAGCTACCTATAGCAATCAGCCCCAGCATTTT.